Detailed here is one TCR beta chain. By its share of the sample, this clonotype is medium-sized (0.01 to 0.1%). Its antigen is not yet known. Base quality data are lacking; no much larger clone is found one base away. These data are taken from a study of immune reconstitution after stem cell transplant in scleroderma (dated by TCRdb to 2017 to 2019). The germline ends are 13 bases apart after V is trimmed by 2 bases and J by 5 bases. The germline V gene specifies SGHTA as CDR1 and FQGTGA as CDR2. Including cysteine and phenylalanine, the CDR3 has 14 amino acids. Of the read, only the CDR3 DNA is kept; its 42 bases are in frame from base 1. The library relied on RT-PCR. Sequencing took place on an Illumina MiSeq. Clones were called with MiXCR by TCRdb after fastp trimmed the public reads at Q25, and only in-frame beta chains were retained. Entries are consolidated by CDR3 protein sequence, retaining the most common genes and DNA. This sample gives 2,500 to 3,000 distinct CDR3 sequences in total; about 3.9% of them show up just once. Of the sample, under 3.5% falls within the top ten clones.

The sample was taken before or after autologous hematopoietic stem cell transplantation (not recorded which). This sequence was found in a human donor with systemic sclerosis. The chain is assembled from TRBV7-3 and TRBJ2-7; the D gene identity is not certain. The DNA reads as follows: TGTGCCAGCAGCTTATATGCCCCACCCGACGAGCAGTACTTC. Its translation reads: CASSLYAPPDEQYF.